This is a list of T cell receptor beta chains from one sample in a study of cytomegalovirus exposure and HLA in healthy donors. The table came from immunoSEQ multiplex PCR; TCRdb's copy has only in-frame clones and leaves some out. The data hold about 92,000 clones, with less than 70% observed a single time. Sequencing was done on a sample of PBMCs. These receptor sequences come from a man aged 50 to 59 in good health and CMV-seronegative. Each CDR3 is given with its conserved first and last residue. D genes are given only for firm matches. The size field is filled for only some rows; it gives once, few, many or a size class.

>TRBD2|TRBV18|TRBJ2-1|16|-
TGTGCCAGTCGGACCAGGGGGACTAGCGAGTACAATGAGCAGTTCTTC
CASRTRGTSEYNEQFF
>-|TRBV6-5|TRBJ2-3|14|-
TGTGCCAGCAGTTCTTTCAATCAGGGGTATACGCAGTATTTT
CASSSFNQGYTQYF
>TRBD2|TRBV11-2|TRBJ2-1|16|-
TGTGCCAGCAGCACCTTACTAGCGGGAGAGTACAATGAGCAGTTCTTC
CASSTLLAGEYNEQFF
>-|TRBV9|TRBJ1-1|14|-
TGTGCCAGCAGCGTAGGTGTAATGAACACTGAAGCTTTCTTT
CASSVGVMNTEAFF
>-|TRBV5-1|TRBJ1-2|16|-
TGCGCCAGCAGCTTGTCAGTGGTGTCGGAGGGCTATGGCTACACCTTC
CASSLSVVSEGYGYTF
>TRBD1|TRBV7-6|TRBJ2-2|15|once
TGTGCCAGCAGCGACAGGGGAGCGGACACCGGGGAGCTGTTTTTT
CASSDRGADTGELFF
>-|TRBV6-5|TRBJ2-5|14|-
TGTGCCAGCAGAAGTGGACAGTACCAAGAGACCCAGTACTTC
CASRSGQYQETQYF
>TRBD1|TRBV5-6|TRBJ1-6|14|-
TGTGCCAGCGGTCGACAGGGCGATAATTCACCCCTCCACTTT
CASGRQGDNSPLHF
>TRBD2|TRBV9|TRBJ2-1|15|-
TGTGCCAGCAGCGTTGCAGCGGGAGGGCCTAATGAGCAGTTCTTC
CASSVAAGGPNEQFF
>TRBD1|TRBV5-6|TRBJ1-3|15|-
TGTGCCAGCAGCTTCCAGGACAGGACCGGAAACACCATATATTTT
CASSFQDRTGNTIYF
>-|TRBV7-9|TRBJ1-1|14|-
TGTGCCAGCAGCTCGCGGGGAGGGCGTACTGAAGCTTTCTTT
CASSSRGGRTEAFF
>-|TRBV19|TRBJ2-3|13|once
TGTGCCAGTAGTATCCAGCGTGCAGATACGCAGTATTTT
CASSIQRADTQYF
>-|TRBV28|TRBJ1-5|14|-
TGTGCCAGCAGTTTACCACAGGGAGTTCAGCCCCAGCATTTT
CASSLPQGVQPQHF
>TRBD1|TRBV13|TRBJ2-2|16|-
TGTGCCAGCAGCTTAGAGGGGACAGGGAGCACCGGGGAGCTGTTTTTT
CASSLEGTGSTGELFF